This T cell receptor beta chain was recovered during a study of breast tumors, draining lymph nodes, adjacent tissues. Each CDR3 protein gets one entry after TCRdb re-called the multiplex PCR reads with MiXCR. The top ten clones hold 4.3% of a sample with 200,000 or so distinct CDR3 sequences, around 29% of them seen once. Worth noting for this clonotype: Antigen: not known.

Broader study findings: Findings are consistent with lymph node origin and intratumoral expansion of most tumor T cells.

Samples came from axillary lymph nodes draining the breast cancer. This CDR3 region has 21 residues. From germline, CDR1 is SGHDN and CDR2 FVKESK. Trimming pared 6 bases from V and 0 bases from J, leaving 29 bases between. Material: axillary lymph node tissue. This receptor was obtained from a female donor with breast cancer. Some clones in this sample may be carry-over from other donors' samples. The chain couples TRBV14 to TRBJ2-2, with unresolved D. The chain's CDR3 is CASRLPGPAPPFDTNTGELFF. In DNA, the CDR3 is TGTGCCAGCAGACTACCCGGACCAGCACCCCCCTTTGACACGAACACCGGGGAGCTGTTTTTT.